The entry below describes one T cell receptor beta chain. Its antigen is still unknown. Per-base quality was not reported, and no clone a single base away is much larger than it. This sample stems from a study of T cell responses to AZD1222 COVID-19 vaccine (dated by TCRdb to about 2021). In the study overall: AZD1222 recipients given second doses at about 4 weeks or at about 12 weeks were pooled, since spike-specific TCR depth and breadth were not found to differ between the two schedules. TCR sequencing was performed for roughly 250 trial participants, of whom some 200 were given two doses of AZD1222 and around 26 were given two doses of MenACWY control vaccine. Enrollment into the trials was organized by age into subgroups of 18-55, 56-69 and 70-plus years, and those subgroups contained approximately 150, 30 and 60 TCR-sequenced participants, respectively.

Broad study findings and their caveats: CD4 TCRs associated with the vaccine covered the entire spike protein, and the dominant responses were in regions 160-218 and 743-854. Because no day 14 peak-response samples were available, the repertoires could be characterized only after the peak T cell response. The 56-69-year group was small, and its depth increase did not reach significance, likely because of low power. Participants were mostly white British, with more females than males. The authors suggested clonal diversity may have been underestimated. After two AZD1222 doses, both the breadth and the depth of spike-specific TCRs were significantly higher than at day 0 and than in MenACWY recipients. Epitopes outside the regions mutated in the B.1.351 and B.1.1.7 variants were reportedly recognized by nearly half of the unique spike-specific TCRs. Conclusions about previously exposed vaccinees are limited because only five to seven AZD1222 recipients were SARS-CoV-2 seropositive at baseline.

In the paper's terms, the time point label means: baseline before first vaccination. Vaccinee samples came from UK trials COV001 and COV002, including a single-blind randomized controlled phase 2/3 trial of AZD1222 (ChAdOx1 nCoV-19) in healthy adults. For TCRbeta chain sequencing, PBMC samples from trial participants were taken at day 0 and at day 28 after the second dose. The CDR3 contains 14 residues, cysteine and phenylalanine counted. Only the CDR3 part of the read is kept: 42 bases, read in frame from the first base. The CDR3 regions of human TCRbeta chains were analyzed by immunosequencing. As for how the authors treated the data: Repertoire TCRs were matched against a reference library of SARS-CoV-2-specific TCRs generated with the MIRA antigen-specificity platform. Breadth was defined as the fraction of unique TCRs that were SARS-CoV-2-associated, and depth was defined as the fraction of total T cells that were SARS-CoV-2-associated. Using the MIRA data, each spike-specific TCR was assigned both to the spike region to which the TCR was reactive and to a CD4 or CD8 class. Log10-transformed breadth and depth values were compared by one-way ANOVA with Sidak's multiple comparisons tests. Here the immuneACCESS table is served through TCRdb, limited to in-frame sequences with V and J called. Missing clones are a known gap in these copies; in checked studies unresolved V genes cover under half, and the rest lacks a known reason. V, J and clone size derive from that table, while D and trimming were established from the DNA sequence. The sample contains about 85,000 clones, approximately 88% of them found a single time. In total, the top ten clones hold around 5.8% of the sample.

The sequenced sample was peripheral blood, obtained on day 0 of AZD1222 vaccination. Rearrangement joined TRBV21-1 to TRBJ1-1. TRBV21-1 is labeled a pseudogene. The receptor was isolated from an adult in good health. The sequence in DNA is TGTGCCAGGAGCAGGTGCGGGACAAGTTCTTCAGCTTTCTTT. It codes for CARSRCGTSSSAFF.